This T cell receptor (beta chain) is from a study of CXCR3-negative and CXCR3-positive naive CD8 T cells. On this clonotype: Antigen specificity is unknown.

Study-level results: The TRB CDR3s that CXCR3-positive naive cells carried were more hydrophobic than those of CXCR3-negative naive cells. CXCR3 expression dropped partially after cryopreservation, and most assays relied on fresh PBMCs. In naive cells, CXCR3-negative and CXCR3-positive subsets had similar TRBV-TRBJ usage; memory cells differed.

TRB cDNA libraries were made by UMI-labeled 5' RACE. Reanalyzing the 5' RACE reads, TCRdb keeps one entry per CDR3 protein, without DNA. Found here are about 60,000 distinct CDR3 sequences; the top ten clones hold 0.7% to 0.95%. This TCR was sampled from a human donor in good health. Some clones in this sample may be carry-over from other donors' samples. Material for sequencing was naive CXCR3+ CD8+ T cells from blood. Subset reported: CD45RO-CCR7+CD27+CD95- naive CD8+ T cells expressing CXCR3 (TNR3+).

Here the CDR3 reads CASSLGTSLDEQFF. This chain joins TRBV7-9 and TRBJ2-1; TCRdb selects TRBD2, and the lack of DNA leaves this call unchecked. CDR3 length equals 14 residues. CDR1 is SEHNR and CDR2 is FQNEAQ in the germline V gene (reference sequence).